Below are 10 T cell receptor beta chains sequenced from a single sample in a study of identical twins. TCRdb analysed the 5' RACE reads with MiXCR anew, one entry per CDR3 protein. The profile shows around 1.7 million distinct CDR3 sequences, roughly 35% of them singletons. The sample consisted of cord blood. The receptors come from a newborn girl in good health.

This clonotype has more than one count but fewer than ten. The chain recombines TRBV10-3 with TRBJ2-5; the D is unclear. CDR3 size: 15 residues. Germline V gene data show CDR1 as ENHRY and CDR2 as SYGVKD. Trimming stripped 4 bases from V and 2 bases from J, with 14 bases between. The CDR3 nucleotides read TGTGCCATCAGTGGTAGTTCTACCGGACAAGAGACCCAGTACTTC. Its protein product is CAISGSSTGQETQYF.

For this clonotype: Being one base from a much bigger clone, this may be a read error. The chain combines TRBV12-3 or TRBV12-4 with TRBJ2-1; TRBD2 matches 10 bases. This CDR3 region has 17 residues. V was clipped by 3 bases and J by 8 bases; unmatched bases: 13. Here the CDR3 DNA reads TGTGCCAGCAGTTTCCCTAGCGGGAGATCCCGGAGCGATGAGCAGTTCTTC. Protein: CASSFPSGRSRSDEQFF.

V usage is TRBV7-2 and J usage is TRBJ1-2; 7 bases align to TRBD1. CDR3 size: 14 residues. The trim removed 3 bases at V and 4 bases at J, leaving 5 bases unmatched. Germline assignment: CDR1 SGHTA and CDR2 FQGNSA. The CDR3 protein is CASSFRDSIYGYTF. The DNA of the CDR3 is TGTGCCAGCAGCTTTAGGGACAGCATCTATGGCTACACCTTC.

The chain joins TRBV4-2 to TRBJ1-5; the D gene is possibly TRBD1 (6 bases). The germline V gene encodes CDR1 LGHNA and CDR2 YNFKEQ. The CDR3 is 15 residues long. V lost 1 base to trimming and J lost 4 bases, with 11 bases between them. This CDR3 is CASSQVAGANQPQHF. The CDR3 DNA reads as TGTGCCAGCAGCCAAGTCGCGGGGGCGAATCAGCCCCAGCATTTT.

The chain employs TRBV3-1 and TRBJ2-1, with a weak D call TRBD1 (5 bases). The DNA end favors TRBJ2-7, so the J call may be wrong. The germline gives CDR1 LGHDT, CDR2 YNNKEL (reference sequence). CDR3 size: 16 residues. This CDR3 reads CASSQQGAILYNEQYF. For the CDR3, the DNA is TGTGCCAGCAGCCAACAGGGTGCCATTCTATACAATGAGCAGTACTTC.

The chain joins TRBV6-1 to TRBJ1-2; TRBD1 is a possible D gene (5 bases). The CDR3 extends over 12 amino acids. Per the germline V gene, CDR1 is MNHNS and CDR2 is SASEGT. V gave up 5 bases and J gave up 9 bases, with 13 bases separating them. The CDR3 DNA is TGTGCCAGCAGTTTCCCGGGGGGGAGCTACACCTTC. It is translated as CASSFPGGSYTF.

The chain carries TRBV2 and TRBJ2-5; no firm D call. Germline V gene data show CDR1 as SNHLY and CDR2 as FYNNEI. The CDR3 sequence is 15 residues long. Trimming left V 6 bases short and J 11 bases short, with 25 bases between. The chain's CDR3 is CASSESGNWYNEQYF. The CDR3 bases are TGTGCCAGCAGCGAAAGTGGGAATTGGTACAATGAGCAGTACTTC.

There are a few counts of this clonotype. The chain couples TRBV12-3 or TRBV12-4 to TRBJ2-4; weak D call: TRBD2 (6 bases). Trimming took off 8 bases at V and 0 bases at J, with 8 bases between the two ends. The CDR3 totals 13 residues. The DNA of the CDR3 is TGTGCCAGCGGCGGGATAGCCAAAAACATTCAGTACTTC. This codes for CASGGIAKNIQYF.

This clonotype is a singleton in its sample. The chain employs TRBV27 and TRBJ2-4; 10 nucleotides match TRBD2. Trimming at V came to 5 bases and at J to 13 bases, leaving 14 bases not matched to a gene. Germline CDR1 is MNHEY and CDR2 is SMNVEV (reference sequence). The CDR3 is 15 residues long. CDR3 DNA sequence: TGTGCCAGCAGTCCCCCAGGACTAGCGGTTCGGAAGCAGTACTTC. It codes for CASSPPGLAVRKQYF.

This clonotype appeared a few times. The genes are TRBV10-3 and TRBJ1-2; perhaps TRBD1 as D (5 bases). Germline CDR1 and CDR2: ENHRY and SYGVKD. V lost 8 bases, J lost 7 bases, and 14 bases lay in between. CDR3 length: 12 residues. This chain's CDR3 is CAIGTQRGGYTF. The CDR3, as DNA: TGTGCCATCGGGACTCAACGAGGTGGCTACACCTTC.